The 21 T cell receptor beta chains below come from one sample, sequenced in a study of shared clonotypes between healthy human individuals. Libraries were prepared by immunoSEQ multiplex PCR; TCRdb keeps only in-frame clonotypes and omits some of them. The sample has some 1,400,000 clones; roughly 95% are singletons. Sequenced sample: naive CD4+ T cells sorted from blood. The subset here: CD45RA+ positively selected. Source of these receptors: a man aged 25 to 40 in good health.

CDR3 DNA: TGTGCCAGCACTGGTAGCAACTACAATGAGCAGTTCTTC. As protein: CASTGSNYNEQFF. The J gene is TRBJ2-1, the V gene TRBV28; unclear D gene. CDR1 is MDHEN, CDR2 SYDVKM, per germline. The CDR3 is made up of 13 amino acids. V was cut by 7 bases and J by 3 bases, with 10 bases left in between.

The chain combines TRBV5-5 with TRBJ2-7, with D possibly being TRBD2 (6 bases). Germline V gene lookup returns CDR1 SGHKS and CDR2 YYEKEE (reference sequence). The CDR3 runs to 13 residues. V lost 6 bases and J lost 4, with 14 bases in between. The CDR3 coding sequence is TGTGCCAGCACCCGGGGGTGGGGATACGAGCAGTACTTC. It encodes CASTRGWGYEQYF.

The chain has TRBV27 and TRBJ2-3, with TRBD2 matching over 8 bases. This CDR3 is 16 amino acids long. Germline V lookup: CDR1 MNHEY, CDR2 SMNVEV (reference sequence). Germline trimming cut 6 bases from V and 3 bases from J; bases unmatched to any gene: 11. The CDR3 sequence is CASRSFAGGSTDTQYF. CDR3 bases: TGTGCCAGCAGGTCGTTTGCGGGAGGTTCTACAGATACGCAGTATTTT.

For the CDR3, the DNA is TGTGCCAGCAGCAAACACGGGACAGGGGGAAAAGAGACCCAGTACTTC. Its translation is CASSKHGTGGKETQYF. The chain uses TRBV7-8 and TRBJ2-5, with 11 bases fitting TRBD1. This CDR3 is 16 amino acids long. Germline lookup yields CDR1 SGHVS and CDR2 FQNEAQ. After removal of 5 bases from V and 3 bases from J, the junction contained 8 bases not matched to a gene.

The genes are TRBV14 and TRBJ2-7, with TRBD2 matching 8 bases. V gave up 1 base and J gave up 0 bases; unmatched junction bases: 17. CDR3 length equals 20 residues. Germline-derived CDR1 and CDR2 are SGHDN and FVKESK. In DNA form, the CDR3 reads TGTGCCAGCAGCCAAGTTGTCTCCGCTACTAGCGGAGGTTTCTCCTACGAGCAGTACTTC. It is translated as CASSQVVSATSGGFSYEQYF.

The V call is TRBV7-9, the J call TRBJ1-1; no clear D. The germline V gene has CDR1 SEHNR and CDR2 FQNEAQ (reference sequence). The CDR3 sequence is 14 residues long. The V end lost 5 bases, the J end lost 3 bases, and 13 bases lay between the germline ends. The CDR3 bases are TGTGCCAGCAGCCTGCGATACCCGGACACTGAAGCTTTCTTT. Translated, it gives CASSLRYPDTEAFF.

The J gene is TRBJ2-7, the V gene TRBV5-1; TRBD2 agrees at 10 bases. The CDR3 covers 16 residues. Germline CDR1 and CDR2: SGHRS and YFSETQ. The trim removed 4 bases at V and 0 bases at J, leaving 7 bases unmatched. In DNA, the CDR3 is TGCGCCAGCAGCCCTCGGACTAGCGGTAGCTCCTACGAGCAGTACTTC. Translating gives CASSPRTSGSSYEQYF.

The chain joins TRBV5-4 to TRBJ2-3, with 11 bases matching TRBD2. There are 14 residues in the CDR3. Germline loops: CDR1 SGHNT, CDR2 YYREEE (reference sequence). After removal of 3 bases from V and 11 bases from J, the junction contained 8 bases not matched to a gene. Here the CDR3 reads CASSSTSGSSRQYF. CDR3 sequence (DNA): TGTGCCAGCAGCTCCACTAGCGGGAGCTCGCGGCAGTATTTT. The full variable domain, with the rest looked up from reference TRBV5-4 and TRBJ2-3, is ETGVTQSPTHLIKTRGQQVTLRCSSQSGHNTVSWYQQALGQGPQFIFQYYREEENGRGNFPPRFSGLQFPNYSSELNVNALELDDSALYLCASSSTSGSSRQYFGPGTRLTVL.

This clone has just a few counts. This chain joins TRBV7-9 and TRBJ1-4; D remains unclear. The CDR3 is made up of 14 amino acids. Germline V gene sequence: CDR1 SEHNR, CDR2 FQNEAQ (reference sequence). The V end lost 5 bases, the J end lost 0 bases, and 7 bases lay between the germline ends. This chain's CDR3 is CASSRRATNEKLFF. CDR3 DNA: TGTGCCAGCAGCCGGAGAGCAACTAATGAAAAACTGTTTTTT.

The rearrangement joins TRBV5-1 to TRBJ1-1; D is possibly TRBD1 (6 bases). The V and J ends lost 2 bases and 5 bases respectively, with 13 bases between them. The CDR3 sequence is 14 residues long. Germline lookup yields CDR1 SGHRS and CDR2 YFSETQ. The CDR3 loop reads CASSFGTLKTEAFF. DNA of the CDR3: TGCGCCAGCAGCTTCGGGACACTTAAGACTGAAGCTTTCTTT. Looking up the rest from reference TRBV5-1 and TRBJ1-1 gives the full variable domain: KAGVTQTPRYLIKTRGQQVTLSCSPISGHRSVSWYQQTPGQGLQFLFEYFSETQRNKGNFPGRFSGRQFSNSRSEMNVSTLELGDSALYLCASSFGTLKTEAFFGQGTRLTVV.

V gene TRBV18 combines with J gene TRBJ2-7; TRBD2 aligns across 8 bases. From germline, CDR1 is KGHSH and CDR2 LQKENI. CDR3 length equals 15 residues. V lost 6 bases to trimming and J lost 2 bases; unmatched junction nucleotides: 9. The chain's CDR3 is CASSPGTRFTYEQYF. CDR3 nucleotides: TGTGCCAGCTCGCCCGGGACTAGGTTTACCTACGAGCAGTACTTC.

V is TRBV6-6 and J is TRBJ1-2; D gene uncertain. This CDR3 has 14 amino acids. CDR1 MNHNY and CDR2 SVGAGI come from the germline V gene (reference sequence). The ends were cut back, 10 bases at V and 7 bases at J, with 22 bases in the middle. The CDR3 loop reads CATFATGSERGYTF. The CDR3 nucleotides are TGTGCCACCTTTGCGACGGGAAGTGAACGTGGCTACACCTTC.

V gene TRBV30 combines with J gene TRBJ2-4, with D hard to call. Between the trimmed V and J ends, which lost 2 bases and 9 bases, there was a span of 14 bases. Germline V gene data show CDR1 as GTSNPN and CDR2 as SVGIG (reference sequence). The CDR3 sequence is 13 residues long. CDR3 DNA sequence: TGTGCCTGGAGTCTTGCCGCGGTGGGCATTCAGTACTTC. This gives the protein CAWSLAAVGIQYF.

CDR3 DNA sequence: TGTGCCAGTAGTCGTGTCGGGAGTTCCCGCAATGAGCAGTTCTTC. Translated: CASSRVGSSRNEQFF. The chain couples TRBV5-4 to TRBJ2-1; D is perhaps TRBD2 (6 bases). This CDR3 contains 15 residues. Germline CDR1 and CDR2: SGHNT and YYREEE (reference sequence). V was trimmed by 8 bases and J by 6 bases, leaving 21 bases between them.

The chain is built from TRBV5-6 and TRBJ2-2; tentatively, D is TRBD1 (5 bases). From germline, CDR1 is SGHDT and CDR2 YYEEEE. This CDR3 is built from 16 residues. V lost 3 bases and J 0 bases, leaving 12 bases between the germline ends. CDR3 nucleotide sequence: TGTGCCAGCAGCTCCCCAGGGCGGTCGAACACCGGGGAGCTGTTTTTT. It encodes CASSSPGRSNTGELFF.

This clone was picked up one time. Other DNA sequences within the sample encode an identical CDR3. This chain joins TRBV5-6 and TRBJ1-5; D remains unclear. The V gene's germline CDR1 is SGHDT and CDR2 YYEEEE. Trimming cost V 4 bases and J 3 bases, with 8 bases left between them. CDR3 length: 13 residues. The CDR3 protein is CASSLRPNQPQHF. In DNA form, the CDR3 reads TGTGCCAGCAGCCTCAGGCCCAATCAGCCCCAGCATTTT.

This chain joins TRBV6-6 and TRBJ2-4, with D perhaps matching TRBD1 (6 bases). The germline CDR1 and CDR2 sequences are MNHNY and SVGAGI (reference sequence). The CDR3 spans 16 residues. Between the trimmed V and J ends, which lost 5 bases and 0 bases, there was a span of 14 bases. The CDR3 spells CASSRTASLAKNIQYF. The CDR3 DNA reads as TGTGCCAGCAGTAGGACAGCCTCGCTAGCCAAAAACATTCAGTACTTC.

The chain uses TRBV16 and TRBJ2-1; possible D gene TRBD1, 5 bases. From germline, CDR1 is KGHSY and CDR2 FQNENV. Trimming stripped 7 bases from V and 0 bases from J, with 13 bases between. The CDR3 contains 15 residues. CDR3 sequence reads: CASTRLGLSYNEQFF. The CDR3 DNA is TGTGCCAGCACCCGGTTGGGGCTCTCCTACAATGAGCAGTTCTTC.

The chain uses TRBV7-9 and TRBJ2-5; TRBD2 aligns across 9 bases. The CDR3 extends over 16 amino acids. V gave up 6 bases and J gave up 5 bases; unmatched junction bases: 13. CDR1 SEHNR and CDR2 FQNEAQ come from the germline V gene (reference sequence). The CDR3 DNA follows: TGTGCCAGCAGTGCAGGATGGGCTAGCGGGAAGGAGACCCAGTACTTC. Translated: CASSAGWASGKETQYF.

The chain joins TRBV2 to TRBJ1-4, with 9 bases aligning to TRBD1. V gave up 5 bases and J gave up 7 bases; unmatched junction bases: 8. The CDR3 sequence is 15 residues long. Germline V gene sequence: CDR1 SNHLY, CDR2 FYNNEI. This CDR3 is CASSLRTGDSEKLFF. DNA of the CDR3: TGTGCCAGCAGTCTTCGGACAGGGGATAGTGAAAAACTGTTTTTT.

This clone was detected only a few times. The chain recombines TRBV10-1 with TRBJ2-7, with 11 bases fitting TRBD2. Per the germline V gene, CDR1 is WNHNN and CDR2 is SYGVQD (reference sequence). The CDR3 consists of 15 residues. J lost 5 bases, V lost 0 bases, and 3 bases had no gene match. The CDR3 nucleotides read TGCGCCAGCAGTGAGTCCGGACTAGCGGGCCACGAGCAGTACTTC. Translation: CASSESGLAGHEQYF.